This T cell receptor beta chain originates from a study of T cell responses to AZD1222 COVID-19 vaccine (dated by TCRdb to the early 2020s). Study-wide context: AZD1222 recipients whose second dose came at about 4 weeks and those whose second dose came at about 12 weeks were combined into one group, since spike-specific TCR depth and breadth did not differ between the two schedules. TCR sequencing was performed for 233 trial participants, of whom some 200 were given two doses of AZD1222 and around 25 were given two doses of MenACWY control vaccine. Trial participants were enrolled by age into subgroups of 18-55, 56-69 and 70-plus years, and around 140, 26 and 57 TCR-sequenced participants, respectively, were included in these subgroups.

The CDR3 spans 14 residues, from the cysteine through the phenylalanine. Solely the CDR3 DNA is kept, with 42 bases framed from the first base. Sequences SGHTA (CDR1) and FQGNSA (CDR2) are obtained from the germline V gene. V is pared back by 1 base and J by 4 bases, with 11 bases lying between the germline termini. This sample's time point label indicates: baseline before first vaccination. The vaccinee samples were drawn from two UK trials, COV001 and COV002, one of which was a single-blind randomized controlled phase 2/3 trial testing AZD1222 (ChAdOx1 nCoV-19) in healthy adults. For TCRbeta chain sequencing, PBMC samples from trial participants were taken at day 0 and at day 28 after the second dose. As for this clone: Its antigen specificity is not known. No per-base quality is available; no much larger clone lies one base away.

The CDR3 regions of human TCRbeta chains were subjected to immunosequencing. As for how the authors treated the data: Repertoire TCRs were checked for matches against a reference library of SARS-CoV-2-specific TCRs that had been generated using the MIRA antigen-specificity platform. Breadth meant the fraction of unique TCRs that were SARS-CoV-2-associated, whereas depth meant the fraction of total T cells that were SARS-CoV-2-associated. Using the MIRA data, every spike-specific TCR was mapped to the spike region that the TCR reacted to and assigned to either a CD4 or a CD8 class. Log10-transformed breadth and depth values were compared by one-way ANOVA with Sidak's multiple comparisons tests. TCRdb obtained this table from immuneACCESS and retained in-frame rearrangements with V and J assigned. These tables miss some clones; where compared with another copy, unresolved V genes account for less than half of the shortfall, and the remainder is unexplained. For V, J and clone size, that table is used; D and trimming come from the DNA. Across this sample there are approximately 110,000 clones, with 85% to 90% seen only once. The ten top clones hold 4% to 4.5% of the sample.

The full study reports these points: The 56-69-year group was small, and its depth increase did not reach significance, likely because of low power. After two AZD1222 doses, both the breadth and the depth of spike-specific TCRs were significantly higher than at day 0 and than in MenACWY recipients. Reportedly, close to half of the unique spike-specific TCRs recognized epitopes lying outside the regions that are mutated in the B.1.351 and B.1.1.7 variants. Participants were mostly white British, with more females than males. The authors suggested clonal diversity may have been underestimated. CD4 TCRs associated with the vaccine covered the entire spike protein, and the dominant responses were in regions 160-218 and 743-854. Only a handful of AZD1222 recipients were SARS-CoV-2 seropositive at baseline, limiting conclusions about previously exposed vaccinees. Because no day 14 peak-response samples were available, the repertoires could be characterized only after the peak T cell response.

The V gene is TRBV7-2 and the J gene is TRBJ2-7; there is no confident call for the D gene. This sample comprised peripheral blood, obtained on day 0 of AZD1222 vaccination. The receptor comes from an adult in good health. This receptor has the CDR3 CASSLDSQAYEQYF. The sequenced DNA: TGTGCCAGCAGCTTAGATAGTCAGGCATACGAGCAGTACTTC.